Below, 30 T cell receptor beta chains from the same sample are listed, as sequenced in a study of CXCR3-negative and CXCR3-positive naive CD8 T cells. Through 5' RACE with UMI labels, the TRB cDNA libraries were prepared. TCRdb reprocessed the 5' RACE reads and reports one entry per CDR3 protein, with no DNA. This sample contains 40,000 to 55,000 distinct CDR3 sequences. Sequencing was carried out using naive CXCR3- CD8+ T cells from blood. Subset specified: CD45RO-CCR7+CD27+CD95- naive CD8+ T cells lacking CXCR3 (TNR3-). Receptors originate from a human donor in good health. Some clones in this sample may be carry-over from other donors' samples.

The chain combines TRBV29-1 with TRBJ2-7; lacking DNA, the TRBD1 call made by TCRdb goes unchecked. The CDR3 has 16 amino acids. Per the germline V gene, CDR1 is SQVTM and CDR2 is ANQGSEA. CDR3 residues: CSVRGRGDRSSYEQYF.

This chain's CDR3 is CSVEDHNYGYTF. The chain is built from TRBV29-1 and TRBJ1-2. Germline V gene sequence: CDR1 SQVTM, CDR2 ANQGSEA. The CDR3 sequence is 12 residues long.

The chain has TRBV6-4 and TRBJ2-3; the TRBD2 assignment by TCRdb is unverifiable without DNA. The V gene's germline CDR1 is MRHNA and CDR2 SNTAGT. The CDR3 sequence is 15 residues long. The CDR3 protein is CASSASAGGLDTQYF.

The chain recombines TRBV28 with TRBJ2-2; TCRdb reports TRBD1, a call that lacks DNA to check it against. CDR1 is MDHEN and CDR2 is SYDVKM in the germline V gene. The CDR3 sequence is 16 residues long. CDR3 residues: CASSLFGGSSTGELFF.

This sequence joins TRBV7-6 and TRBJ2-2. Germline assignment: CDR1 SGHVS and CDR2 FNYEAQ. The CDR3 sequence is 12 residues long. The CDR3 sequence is CASSHITGELFF.

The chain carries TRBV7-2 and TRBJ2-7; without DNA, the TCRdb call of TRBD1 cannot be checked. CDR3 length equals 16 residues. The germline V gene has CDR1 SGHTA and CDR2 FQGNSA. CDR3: CASSPTIVSGVSEQYF.

CDR3 in amino acids: CASSFPSGNTIYF. The V call is TRBV6-2 or TRBV6-3, the J call TRBJ1-3. Per germline, CDR1 MNHEY and CDR2 SVGEGT. The length of the CDR3 is 13 residues.

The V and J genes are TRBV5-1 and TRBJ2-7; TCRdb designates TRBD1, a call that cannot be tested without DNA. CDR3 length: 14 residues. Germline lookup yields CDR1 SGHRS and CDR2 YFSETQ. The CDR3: CASSHGQGEGEQYF.

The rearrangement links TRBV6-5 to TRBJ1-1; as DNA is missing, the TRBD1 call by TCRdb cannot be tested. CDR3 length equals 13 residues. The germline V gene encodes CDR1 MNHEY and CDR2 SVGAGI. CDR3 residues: CASSYGSGEAAFF.

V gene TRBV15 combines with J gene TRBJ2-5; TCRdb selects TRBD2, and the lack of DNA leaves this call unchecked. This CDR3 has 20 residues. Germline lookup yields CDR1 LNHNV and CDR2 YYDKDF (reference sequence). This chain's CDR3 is CATSRDLRLGLAGQQETQYF.

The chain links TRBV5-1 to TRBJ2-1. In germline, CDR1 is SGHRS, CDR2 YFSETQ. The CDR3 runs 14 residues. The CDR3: CASRIRSSYNEQFF.

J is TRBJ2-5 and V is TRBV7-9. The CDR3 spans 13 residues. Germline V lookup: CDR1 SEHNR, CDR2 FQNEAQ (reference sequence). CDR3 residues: CASSLQIQETQYF.

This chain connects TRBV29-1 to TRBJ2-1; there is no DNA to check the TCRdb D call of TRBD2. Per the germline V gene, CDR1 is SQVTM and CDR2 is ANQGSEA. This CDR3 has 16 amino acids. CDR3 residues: CSVEARTSAGATEQFF.

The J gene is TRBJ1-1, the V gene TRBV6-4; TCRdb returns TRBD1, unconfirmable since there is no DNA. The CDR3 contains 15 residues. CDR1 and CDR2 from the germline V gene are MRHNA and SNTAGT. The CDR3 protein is CASSETGTGGTEAFF.

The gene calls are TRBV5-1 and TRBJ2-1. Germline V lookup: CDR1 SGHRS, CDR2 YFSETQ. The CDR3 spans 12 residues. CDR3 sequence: CASSLAGNEQFF.

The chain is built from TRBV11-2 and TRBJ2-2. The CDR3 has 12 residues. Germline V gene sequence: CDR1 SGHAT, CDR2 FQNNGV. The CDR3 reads CASSLTAGELFF.

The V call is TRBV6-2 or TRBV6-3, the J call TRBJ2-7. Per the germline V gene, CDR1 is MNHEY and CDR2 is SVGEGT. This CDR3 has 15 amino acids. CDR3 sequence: CASSYSGSAAAEQYF.

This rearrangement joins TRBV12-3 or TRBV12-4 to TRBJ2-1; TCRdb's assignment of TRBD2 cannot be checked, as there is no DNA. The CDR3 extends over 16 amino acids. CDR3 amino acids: CASSLEDPNPGPEQFF.

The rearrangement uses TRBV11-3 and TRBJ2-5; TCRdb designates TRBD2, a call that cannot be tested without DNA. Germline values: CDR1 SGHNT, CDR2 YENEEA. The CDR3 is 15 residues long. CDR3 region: CASSFSSGSRETQYF. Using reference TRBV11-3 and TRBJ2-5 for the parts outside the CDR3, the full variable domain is EAGVVQSPRYKIIEKKQPVAFWCNPISGHNTLYWYLQNLGQGPELLIRYENEEAVDDSQLPKDRFSAERLKGVDSTLKIQPAELGDSAVYLCASSFSSGSRETQYFGPGTRLLVL.

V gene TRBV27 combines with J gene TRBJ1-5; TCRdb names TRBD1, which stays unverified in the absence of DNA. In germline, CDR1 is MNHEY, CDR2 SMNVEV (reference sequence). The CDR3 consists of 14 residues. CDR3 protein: CATQQGGSNQPQHF.

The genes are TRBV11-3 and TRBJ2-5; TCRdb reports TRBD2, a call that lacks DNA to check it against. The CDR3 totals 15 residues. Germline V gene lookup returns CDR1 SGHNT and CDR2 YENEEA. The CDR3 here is CASSPQRGAGETQYF.

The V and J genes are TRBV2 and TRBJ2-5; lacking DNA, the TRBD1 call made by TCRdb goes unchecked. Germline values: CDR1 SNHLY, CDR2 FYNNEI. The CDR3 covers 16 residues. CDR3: CASSLQGEGYQETQYF.

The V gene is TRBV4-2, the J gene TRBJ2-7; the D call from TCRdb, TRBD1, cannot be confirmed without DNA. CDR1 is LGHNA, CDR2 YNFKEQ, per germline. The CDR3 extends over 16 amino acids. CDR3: CASSQEGTGHSYEQYF.

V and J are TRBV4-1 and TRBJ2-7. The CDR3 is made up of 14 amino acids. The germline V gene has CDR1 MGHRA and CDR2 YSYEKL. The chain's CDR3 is CASSQVSPEDEQYF.

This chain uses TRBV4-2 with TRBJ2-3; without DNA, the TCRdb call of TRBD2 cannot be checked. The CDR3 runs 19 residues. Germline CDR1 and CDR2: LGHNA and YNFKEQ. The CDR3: CASSQSGELAGSRTDTQYF.

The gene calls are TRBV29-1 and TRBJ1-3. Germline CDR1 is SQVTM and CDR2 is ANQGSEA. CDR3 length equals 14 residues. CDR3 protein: CSVVLDRSGNTIYF.

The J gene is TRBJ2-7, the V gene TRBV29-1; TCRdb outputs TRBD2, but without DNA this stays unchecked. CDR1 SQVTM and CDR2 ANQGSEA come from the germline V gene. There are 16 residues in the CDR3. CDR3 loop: CSVMPMEGLSSYEQYF.

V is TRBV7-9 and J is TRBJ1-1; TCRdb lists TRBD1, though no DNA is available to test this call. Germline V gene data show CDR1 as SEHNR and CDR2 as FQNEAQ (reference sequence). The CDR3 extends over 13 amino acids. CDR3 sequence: CASSAPYRHEAFF.

The CDR3 sequence: CASSPRLVNTGELFF. The chain links TRBV9 to TRBJ2-2; without DNA, the TCRdb call of TRBD2 cannot be checked. Germline V lookup: CDR1 SGDLS, CDR2 YYNGEE. The CDR3 is 15 amino acids.

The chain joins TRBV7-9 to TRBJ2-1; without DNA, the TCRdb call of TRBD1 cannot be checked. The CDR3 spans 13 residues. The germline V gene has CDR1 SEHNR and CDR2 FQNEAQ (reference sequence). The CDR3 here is CASSPDSYNEQFF.